This TCR beta chain was recovered during a study of T cells in Graves' hyperthyroidism and ophthalmopathy. Hyperthyroidism, newly diagnosed and lasting under 2 months, affected patients aged 18 to 65. Uncontrolled infection, other autoimmune disease, pregnancy or lactation barred patients from enrollment. With regard to this clonotype: A much larger clone differs by one base, so this may be a read error.

Germline CDR1 reads LGHDT; CDR2 reads YNNKEL (reference sequence). Trimming shortened V by 5 bases and J by 0 bases, and 14 bases separated the two germline ends. The CDR3 length is 15 residues. RNA transcripts served as the template for amplifying TCR beta CDR3 regions. Researchers ran a first-round RT-PCR on the TCR CDR3 using the HTBI primer set. In TCRdb, the multiplex PCR reads were re-called with MiXCR into one record per CDR3 protein. The table includes over 300,000 distinct CDR3 sequences, about 15% detected once. Source material: blood. The origin of this receptor is a woman aged 55-70 years with Graves' hyperthyroidism. The V call is TRBV3-1, the J call TRBJ2-7; D is ambiguous. The CDR3 sequence: CASSVPLYLSYEQYF. For the CDR3, the DNA is TGTGCCAGCAGCGTCCCCTTGTACCTCTCCTACGAGCAGTACTTC.